This T cell receptor (beta chain) was captured in a study of T cells in women clearing cervical HPV infection. Only in-frame clones appear in the TCRdb table, and some are missing; sequencing was by immunoSEQ multiplex PCR. Recorded for this sample: about 23,000 clones. Notes on this clone: The read falls 3 residues short of the CDR3 end, and the missing part is taken from the germline J gene.

The CDR3 runs 15 residues. Germline CDR1 is MNHEY and CDR2 is SVGEGT. With V trimmed by 6 bases and J by 0 bases, 6 bases remained unmatched. The sample taken for sequencing was blood buffy coat. The rearrangement links TRBV6-2 or TRBV6-3 to TRBJ2-3, with 7 nucleotides matching TRBD2. This receptor was taken from a woman aged 18 to 75 with a cervical HPV16 infection that either progressed to CIN3+ or cleared (not recorded which). The part of the CDR3 DNA that was read is TGTGCCAGCAGGGATAGCGGGCCTAGCACAGATACG. Its protein is CASRDSGPSTDT. The CDR3 as a whole reads CASRDSGPSTDTQYF.